Included here is one T cell receptor beta chain sequence, with context. Its antigen is unknown. No base quality information exists; no much larger clone differs at one position. The data stem from a study of T cells in Graves' hyperthyroidism and ophthalmopathy (dated by TCRdb to about 2019). Regarding the study in general: Peripheral blood samples were taken at the time of initial diagnosis, prior to any treatment. To identify distinguishing TCR V-J signatures, a discovery cohort of roughly 100 patients was used, comprising fewer than 45 with Graves' ophthalmopathy and some 60 with stable Graves' hyperthyroidism. After sampling, hyperthyroidism patients received methimazole starting at 30 mg daily, and ophthalmopathy patients received high-dose intravenous methylprednisolone. An independent validation cohort of 18 to 20 hyperthyroidism patients and 15 or so patients who later progressed to ophthalmopathy tested prospective prediction of ophthalmopathy. The 100 or so discovery patients were divided at random into training and test sets in a 7:3 ratio. Thyroid tissue and blood T-cell repertoires from roughly 6 Graves' hyperthyroidism patients were also compared in the study. TCR Vbeta CDR3 sequencing of around 130 peripheral blood samples (43 ophthalmopathy, 75 hyperthyroidism and approximately 17 progressor patients) is reported in the paper.

The CDR3 sequence holds 16 residues, the cysteine and phenylalanine included. The sequence is cut down to CDR3 DNA, 48 bases in frame from base 1. CDR1 is given as LNHDA and CDR2 as SQIVND, both from the germline V gene (reference sequence). V is shortened by 5 bases, J by 5 bases, and the region joining them spans 21 bases. A patient counted as having stable Graves' hyperthyroidism if no progression to ophthalmopathy occurred over 18 months of follow-up. Hyperthyroidism patients were newly diagnosed, with disease duration under 2 months, and aged 18 to 65 years. Patients with uncontrolled infections, other autoimmune diseases, pregnancy or lactation were excluded. Diagnoses relied on clinical symptoms, serum thyroxine and TRAb, thyroid ultrasound and orbital computed tomography. Ficoll-Paque density gradient centrifugation was used to isolate PBMCs from around 10 ml of fresh peripheral blood. Total RNA was extracted using Trizol reagent, and RNA quality was assessed on an Agilent 2100 Bioanalyzer.

The investigation overall reported the following: Blood samples also contained most of the expanded thyroid clonotypes (frequency above 0.001), which suggests that blood repertoires may reflect thyroid immune responses. Sample size was not statistically predetermined, and investigators were not blinded to group allocation. During validation, the model predicted progression to ophthalmopathy a median of approximately 7 months ahead of onset, with around 71% sensitivity and 72.22% specificity. A model built on a 13 V-J signature distinguished ophthalmopathy from stable hyperthyroidism, reaching approximately 89% sensitivity and 81.08% specificity in cross-validation and 80%/75% in testing.

The TCR beta CDR3 regions were amplified from RNA transcripts. For the first round of RT-PCR on the TCR CDR3, the HTBI primer set was used together with the Qiagen OneStep RT-PCR kit. Libraries were constructed in a second round of multiplex PCR, after which size selection and purification were carried out. The libraries were sequenced on an Illumina HiSeq2000 using paired-end 100 bp reads. The paper's processing steps were these. SOAPnuke was used to process the raw data, throwing out any read that contained adapters or uncalled bases, had a mean Phred below 15, or lacked an exact constant-primer or identifier match. COPE v1.2.5 was used to merge the high-quality paired reads, and each unique nucleotide sequence was defined as a clonotype. MiTCR v1.1 was used to align the clonotypes against IMGT TRBV, TRBD and TRBJ reference segments. The analysis was restricted to V-J combinations with a frequency above 0.0001, which together covered roughly 99% of the repertoires. A TCS score was defined as the ratio between F50 (clonal expansion) and ExV (chaos), using BLOSUM62-based TCRdist between CDR3 peptides within each V-J. Welch's t-statistics and random forest reduced 500 to 550 V-J features to under 15, which were used in a naive Bayes classifier (R e1071). Using fastp at Q25 and MiXCR, TCRdb reprocessed the public reads and kept productive beta chains. Rows merge per CDR3 protein into single entries with the most common DNA and genes. The V and J calls come from TCRdb's annotation, not from the publication. Recorded for this sample are hundreds of thousands of distinct CDR3 sequences; 15% to 20% of them occurred a single time. Of the sample, more than 15% falls within the top ten clones.

In this chain, TRBV19 is recombined with TRBJ1-1; perhaps TRBD1 is the D gene, with 5 bases matching. The sample was blood. The source of this sequence is a woman between 18 and 30 years old with Graves' hyperthyroidism. The CDR3 sequence is CASSFDPNGGLTEAFF. The DNA sequence reads TGTGCCAGTAGTTTCGATCCAAACGGGGGATTAACTGAAGCTTTCTTT.